This T cell receptor beta chain was identified during a study of T cells after yellow fever vaccination (dated by TCRdb to between 2019 and 2020). Some background on the complete study: The SMART-Seq v4 Ultra Low Input RNA kit was used to prepare libraries from fractions with low cell numbers. Bulk TCR alpha and beta repertoires were sequenced longitudinally to track T-cell clones before and after primary and booster YFV17D yellow fever vaccination. Bulk PBMC replicates and cell subsets were isolated from blood drawn at multiple timepoints before and after both primary and secondary immunization. Two healthy male donors made up the cohort, one aged 18 to 29 years and the other aged 30 to 40 years.

In the case of this clonotype: This clone's antigen is unknown. No much larger clonotype is one base removed from it; base qualities were not supplied.

Synthesis of TCR cDNA relied on 5'RACE template switching, a step that introduced a universal primer site along with unique molecular identifiers. cDNA synthesis was primed from both the TCR alpha and TCR beta constant segments. Libraries were amplified in two PCR steps, with sample barcodes and sequencing adapters added in the second step. Sequencing of libraries was done on Illumina HiSeq 2500 (2x100 bp) or NovaSeq (2x150 bp). Per the authors' processing: MIGEC was used to demultiplex reads and collapse the reads into UMI consensus sequences, and MiXCR was used for V(D)J alignment. Vaccine-responding clonotypes were defined with edgeR using replicate PBMC samples, requiring FDR below 0.01 and a log2 fold change above 5 up to day 15. Bulk clonotypes were assigned CD4 or CD8 identity according to which sequenced CD4 or CD8 repertoire held them at higher abundance. TCRdb passed the public sequencing reads through fastp at Q25 and MiXCR, retaining productive beta sequences. Duplicate CDR3 protein sequences are folded into a single record with the most common DNA and genes. TCRdb, rather than the study authors, made the V and J calls. Here the sample has some 500,000 distinct CDR3 sequences; about 13% occur a single time. More than 13% of the sample is taken by the ten largest.

Read against the paper, the sample's treatment or condition label means: live attenuated yellow fever vaccine strain. Two biological replicates of bulk PBMCs were collected at each blood-draw timepoint. PBMCs were isolated from peripheral blood using a standard Ficoll-Paque protocol. RNA was extracted with TriZol from bulk PBMCs, CD4 and CD8 fractions, and dextramer-positive and dextramer-negative fractions. Looking up the germline V gene (reference sequence) yields CDR1 MNHEY and CDR2 SMNVEV. Including cysteine and phenylalanine, the CDR3 has 16 amino acids. Here the CDR3 DNA is all that survives: 48 bases in frame from base 1. V is cut back by 3 bases and J by 7 bases, with 5 bases in the junction unmatched. Summary of the overall study and its limitations: The secondary T-cell response was weaker than the primary response but faster, peaking on day 5 instead of day 15. A small fraction of clonotypes showed up in both the CD4 and CD8 compartments, probably as a result of convergent recombination. After the booster, most of the clones that had expanded following primary vaccination were detected again (around 97% of CD4 and roughly 90% of CD8), which suggests that memory was broadly maintained. Because only a couple of donors were included in the study, the extent to which the findings can be generalized is limited. Because abundant contaminating clonotypes from the bulk population could be contained in FACS-sorted repertoires, computational filtering was required.

The clonotype comes from a man aged 30 to 39 who received the YFV17D yellow fever vaccine. Material: PBMCs, obtained on the day of the yellow fever booster vaccination. The chain was built from TRBV27 and TRBJ2-3, with 15 bases in between that match TRBD2. This receptor carries the CDR3 CASSFRTSGRANTQYF. The bases read TGTGCCAGCAGTTTCCGGACTAGCGGGAGGGCCAATACGCAGTATTTT.